The rows below give T cell receptor beta chains drawn from one sample of a study of blood T cell repertoires in COVID-19. TCRdb's copy holds only in-frame clones and misses some; the assay was immunoSEQ multiplex PCR. The sample records 150,000 to 200,000 clones, roughly four fifths being singletons. The sample taken for sequencing was peripheral blood. These receptors were taken from a woman older than 75 with COVID-19, enrolled during active disease. Both conserved end residues are part of each CDR3.

V gene: TRBV7-6; J gene: TRBJ2-1; CDR3 protein: CASTLNFRRGSYNEQFF
V gene: TRBV28; J gene: TRBJ2-3; CDR3 protein: CASSLYRGTDTQYF
V gene: TRBV15; J gene: TRBJ1-2; CDR3 protein: CATSRDLPRRVNYGYTF
V gene: TRBV4-3; J gene: TRBJ2-7; CDR3 protein: CASSQHDLSAGGPYEQYF
V gene: TRBV11-3; J gene: TRBJ2-7; CDR3 protein: CASSPRQASGGAYEQYF
V gene: TRBV28; J gene: TRBJ2-3; CDR3 protein: CASRPGQETDTQYF
V gene: TRBV10-3; J gene: TRBJ1-2; CDR3 protein: CAISDLDRDLFFGYTF
V gene: TRBV5-1; J gene: TRBJ2-1; CDR3 protein: CASSAGLDYNEQFF
V gene: TRBV7-9; J gene: TRBJ1-1; CDR3 protein: CASSLGQELEAFF
V gene: TRBV7-6; J gene: TRBJ1-4; CDR3 protein: CASSHRTAPATNEKLFF
V gene: TRBV27; J gene: TRBJ2-3; CDR3 protein: CASSPGAGGITDTQYF
V gene: TRBV5-5; J gene: TRBJ2-1; CDR3 protein: CASSLRTSGVEGEQFF
V gene: TRBV6-5; J gene: TRBJ2-7; CDR3 protein: CASSYGGDSEQYF
V gene: TRBV7-9; J gene: TRBJ1-1; CDR3 protein: CASSITANTEAFF
V gene: TRBV5-6; J gene: TRBJ1-2; CDR3 protein: CASRQLGQGADRYGYTF
V gene: TRBV10-3; J gene: TRBJ2-5; CDR3 protein: CAISESAGGQETQYF
V gene: TRBV27; J gene: TRBJ1-5; CDR3 protein: CASSFSPRQPQHF
V gene: TRBV4-2; J gene: TRBJ2-6; CDR3 protein: CASSQGAGDPSGANVLTF
V gene: TRBV18; J gene: TRBJ2-2; CDR3 protein: CASSPRGTGGSGELFF
V gene: TRBV4-1; J gene: TRBJ2-1; CDR3 protein: CASSQAAGTGYNEQFF
V gene: TRBV5-1; J gene: TRBJ2-7; CDR3 protein: CASSRLAGGSYEQYF
V gene: TRBV7-9; J gene: TRBJ2-5; CDR3 protein: CASSLAASGETQYF
V gene: TRBV27; J gene: TRBJ1-4; CDR3 protein: CASQRVGLYNEKLFF
V gene: TRBV11-3; J gene: TRBJ2-1; CDR3 protein: CASSSREFGYNEQFF
V gene: TRBV5-1; J gene: TRBJ1-1; CDR3 protein: CASSLQDLRNTEAFF
V gene: TRBV6-5; J gene: TRBJ2-5; CDR3 protein: CASRIAGELQETQYF
V gene: TRBV10-3; J gene: TRBJ1-1; CDR3 protein: CAISESTGVGNTEAFF
V gene: TRBV27; J gene: TRBJ2-7; CDR3 protein: CASSYAGGPNYEQYF
V gene: TRBV19; J gene: TRBJ1-5; CDR3 protein: CASMVQDRSREPQHF
V gene: TRBV20-1; J gene: TRBJ2-7; CDR3 protein: CSASQGTYEQYF
V gene: TRBV18; J gene: TRBJ1-6; CDR3 protein: CASSAQTGNNSPLHF
V gene: TRBV30; J gene: TRBJ1-1; CDR3 protein: CAWSEDGDTEAFF
V gene: TRBV5-1; J gene: TRBJ2-7; CDR3 protein: CASSLGTGGFYEQYF
V gene: TRBV5-1; J gene: TRBJ1-1; CDR3 protein: CASSLEDSYTEAFF
V gene: TRBV21-1; J gene: TRBJ1-1; CDR3 protein: CASITTQGTNTEAFF
V gene: TRBV6-5; J gene: TRBJ1-1; CDR3 protein: CASRLGTEAFF
V gene: TRBV27; J gene: TRBJ2-7; CDR3 protein: CASSPRQGPYEQYF
V gene: TRBV30; J gene: TRBJ2-2; CDR3 protein: CAWNAGLSPGELFF
V gene: TRBV5-1; J gene: TRBJ2-3; CDR3 protein: CASSSLGTDTQYF
V gene: TRBV7-9; J gene: TRBJ2-7; CDR3 protein: CASSALAGINEQYF
V gene: TRBV5-1; J gene: TRBJ2-7; CDR3 protein: CASSSTVPPYEQYF
V gene: TRBV6-5; J gene: TRBJ2-3; CDR3 protein: CASSSELAGDTQYF
V gene: TRBV7-2; J gene: TRBJ2-7; CDR3 protein: CASSVDITYEQYF
V gene: TRBV7-2; J gene: TRBJ2-3; CDR3 protein: CASSHPPGRGPQYF
V gene: TRBV3-1/TRBV3-2; J gene: TRBJ2-7; CDR3 protein: CASSQVTSSWEGMYEQYF
V gene: TRBV7-9; J gene: TRBJ1-2; CDR3 protein: CASSPPFDPGTGGPYGYTF
V gene: TRBV6-6; J gene: TRBJ2-1; CDR3 protein: CASSRLPTLAGGVLIYNEQFF
V gene: TRBV7-2; J gene: TRBJ1-1; CDR3 protein: CASSLYTGSSEAFF
V gene: TRBV14; J gene: TRBJ1-1; CDR3 protein: CASSQHMNTEAFF
V gene: TRBV9; J gene: TRBJ2-2; CDR3 protein: CASSPPVGELFF
V gene: TRBV11-2; J gene: TRBJ1-1; CDR3 protein: CASSLGSAEAFF
V gene: TRBV24-1; J gene: TRBJ2-1; CDR3 protein: CATSDPTSGGPYNEQFF